The sequence of this T cell receptor beta chain was determined in a study of blood T cell repertoires in COVID-19. Study-level information: The cDNA or gDNA used as material had been derived from T cells, B-cell-depleted T cells, or PBMCs.

The Seattle patients, enrolled during active infection, were followed longitudinally. Methods used by the authors: Estimation of nucleated cell counts was performed using reference gene primer amplification. Libraries were prepared by immunoSEQ multiplex PCR; TCRdb keeps only in-frame clonotypes and omits some of them. The V and J calls and clone size come from that table; D and trimming were worked out from the DNA. This sample has over 250,000 clones; 91% occur once, and the top ten carry 2.2%. The V gene's germline CDR1 is SEHNR and CDR2 FQNEAQ (reference sequence). V dropped 5 bases and J dropped 4; count of bases not matched to a gene: 12. The CDR3 is made up of 16 amino acids.

Sequenced input: peripheral blood. The sequence came from a woman between 25 and 40 years old with COVID-19, enrolled during active disease. The rearrangement joins TRBV7-9 to TRBJ2-5; TRBD1 aligns across 8 bases. CDR3 residues: CASSLPGQGVGETQYF. Here the CDR3 DNA reads TGTGCCAGCAGCCTCCCCGGACAGGGAGTAGGAGAGACCCAGTACTTC.